One TCR beta chain is described in this entry. The observed sequence ends 3 residues before the CDR3 terminus, with the missing tail filled in from the germline J gene. Cervical HPV DNA detected by MY09/MY11 PCR, typed by dot-blot. The CDR3 has 14 amino acids. In germline, CDR1 is LNHDA, CDR2 SQIVND (reference sequence). V dropped 7 bases and J dropped 6; count of bases not matched to a gene: 8. The data stem from a study of T cells in women clearing cervical HPV infection. In the study overall: Control women cleared a single incident HPV16 infection within 12 months. Blood came at first lesion visit for cases, post-clearance for controls.

The assay was immunoSEQ multiplex PCR, and TCRdb's table has in-frame clones only and misses some. Its table records 22,000 or so clones. This chain uses TRBV19 with TRBJ2-2, with TRBD1 identical over 7 bases. The sample comprised blood buffy coat. The clonotype originates from a woman aged 18 to 75 with a cervical HPV16 infection that either progressed to CIN3+ or cleared (not recorded which). CDR3 bases read: TGTGCCAGTACCGGGGACAGTAACCCCGGGGAG. This sequence encodes CASTGDSNPGE. The complete CDR3 reads CASTGDSNPGELFF.